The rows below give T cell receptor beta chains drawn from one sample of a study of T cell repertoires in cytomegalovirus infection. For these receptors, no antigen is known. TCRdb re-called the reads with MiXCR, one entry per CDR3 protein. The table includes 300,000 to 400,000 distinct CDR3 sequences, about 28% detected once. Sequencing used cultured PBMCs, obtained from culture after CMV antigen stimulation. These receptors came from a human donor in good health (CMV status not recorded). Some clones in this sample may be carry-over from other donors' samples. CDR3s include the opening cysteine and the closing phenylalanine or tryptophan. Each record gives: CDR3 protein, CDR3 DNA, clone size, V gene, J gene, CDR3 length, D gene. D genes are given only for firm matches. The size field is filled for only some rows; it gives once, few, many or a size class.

CASSIKGEQPQHF,TGTGCCAGTAGTATAAAAGGAGAACAGCCCCAGCATTTT,few,TRBV19,TRBJ1-5,13,NA
CASSEMRWQPNTEAFF,TGTGCCAGCAGTGAAATGAGATGGCAGCCCAACACTGAAGCTTTCTTT,many,TRBV6-1,TRBJ1-1,16,NA
CASSAPGQTSNQPQHF,TGTGCCAGCAGTGCCCCGGGACAGACTAGCAATCAGCCCCAGCATTTT,NA,TRBV6-1,TRBJ1-5,16,TRBD1
CASSLDVGPTSTAEAFF,TGCGCCAGCAGCTTGGACGTAGGCCCCACGAGCACGGCTGAAGCTTTCTTT,few,TRBV5-1,TRBJ1-1,17,NA
CASTSIQHPNTEAFF,TGTGCCAGCACATCGATCCAACACCCCAACACTGAAGCTTTCTTT,few,TRBV7-8,TRBJ1-1,15,NA
CASSLGAVGDNEQFF,TGTGCCAGCAGCTTGGGGGCGGTGGGCGACAATGAGCAGTTCTTC,few,TRBV7-3,TRBJ2-1,15,NA
CASSLDSQESTNEKLFF,TGTGCCAGCAGCTTAGATTCCCAAGAGTCAACTAATGAAAAACTGTTTTTT,NA,TRBV7-6,TRBJ1-4,17,NA
CASSLGLAVTDTQYF,TGTGCCAGCAGCCTCGGACTAGCGGTCACAGATACGCAGTATTTT,many,TRBV7-6,TRBJ2-3,15,TRBD2
CAISEGLAGGLSDNEQFF,TGTGCCATCAGTGAAGGGCTAGCGGGAGGGCTTTCCGACAATGAGCAGTTCTTC,NA,TRBV10-3,TRBJ2-1,18,TRBD2
CASSAGQINEQYF,TGTGCCAGCAGCGCGGGACAGATAAATGAGCAGTACTTC,few,TRBV7-3,TRBJ2-7,13,NA
CAISESRGGESSGYTF,TGTGCCATCAGTGAGTCCAGGGGAGGGGAGTCGAGCGGCTACACCTTC,few,TRBV10-3,TRBJ1-2,16,NA
CASSIGTSLREQYF,TGTGCCAGCAGCATCGGGACTAGCTTGAGGGAGCAGTACTTC,few,TRBV7-2,TRBJ2-7,14,TRBD2
CAIRIGGDTEAFF,TGTGCCATCAGAATAGGCGGGGACACTGAAGCTTTCTTT,NA,TRBV10-3,TRBJ1-1,13,NA